What follows are 13 T cell receptor beta chains derived from one specimen sequenced in a study of shared clonotypes between healthy human individuals. Measured with immunoSEQ multiplex PCR; TCRdb has only the in-frame clones, and not every one. The sample shows under 1,100,000 clones, 70% to 80% of them seen only once. The sequenced sample consisted of memory CD4+ T cells sorted from blood. Noted subset: CD45RA-negative fraction. The receptor set was obtained from a man between 18 and 29 years old in good health.

J is TRBJ1-3 and V is TRBV11-2; D call uncertain. Germline assignment: CDR1 SGHAT and CDR2 FQNNGV. The CDR3 is 15 residues long. Deletions cut 0 bases from V and 0 bases from J, with 6 bases between. The CDR3 is CASSLDRTSGNTIYF. The CDR3 DNA sequence: TGTGCCAGCAGCTTAGATCGGACCTCTGGAAACACCATATATTTT.

The chain links TRBV28 to TRBJ2-7, with D uncertain. Trimming cost V 5 bases and J 2 bases, with 10 bases left between them. In germline, CDR1 is MDHEN, CDR2 SYDVKM. The CDR3 runs 13 residues. The CDR3 nucleotides are TGTGCCAGCAGTCTGAATGTTCCCTACGAGCAGTACTTC. Protein: CASSLNVPYEQYF.

Worth noting for this clone: This CDR3 is also generated by other DNA sequences in the sample. V gene TRBV2 combines with J gene TRBJ2-7, with D possibly being TRBD2 (5 bases). The CDR3 is 14 amino acids. Germline V CDR1 and CDR2: SNHLY, FYNNEI. V lost 9 bases, J lost 0 bases, and 15 bases lay in between. Written as DNA, the CDR3 is TGTGCCAGACGGGCGAGCGGCTCCTCCTACGAGCAGTACTTC. It is translated as CARRASGSSYEQYF.

J is TRBJ1-5 and V is TRBV19; D is ambiguous. In germline, CDR1 is LNHDA, CDR2 SQIVND (reference sequence). This CDR3 region has 13 residues. The germline V and J ends were trimmed by 4 bases and 3 bases, with 7 bases remaining between them. This CDR3 reads CASSKRDNQPQHF. CDR3 in DNA: TGTGCCAGTAGTAAGAGGGACAATCAGCCCCAGCATTTT.

The V gene is TRBV29-1, the J gene TRBJ2-3, with D possibly TRBD2 on 7 matching bases. The CDR3 spans 15 residues. Germline CDR1 SQVTM, CDR2 ANQGSEA. V gave up 5 bases and J gave up 0 bases, with 15 bases separating them. CDR3 nucleotides: TGCAGCGTTAATGGCGGGGGCGGAAGCACAGATACGCAGTATTTT. It is translated as CSVNGGGGSTDTQYF.

V gene TRBV28 combines with J gene TRBJ1-2; D remains ambiguous. This CDR3 is built from 13 residues. The germline V gene encodes CDR1 MDHEN and CDR2 SYDVKM. Between the trimmed V and J ends, which lost 6 bases and 2 bases, there was a span of 10 bases. The CDR3 region has the DNA TGTGCCAGCAGGCTCGCGCCAAACTATGGCTACACCTTC. Translation: CASRLAPNYGYTF.

J is TRBJ2-1 and V is TRBV2, with 10 bases matching TRBD2. Germline V lookup: CDR1 SNHLY, CDR2 FYNNEI. J gave up 2 bases and V 7 bases, and 5 bases lay outside the gene matches. CDR3 size: 15 residues. The CDR3 sequence: CASTLLAGTYNEQFF. CDR3 bases: TGTGCCAGCACCCTACTAGCGGGGACCTACAATGAGCAGTTCTTC. Filled out from reference TRBV2 and TRBJ2-1, the complete variable domain reads EPEVTQTPSHQVTQMGQEVILRCVPISNHLYFYWYRQILGQKVEFLVSFYNNEISEKSEIFDDQFSVERPDGSNFTLKIRSTKLEDSAMYFCASTLLAGTYNEQFFGPGTRLTVL.

V usage is TRBV6-5 and J usage is TRBJ1-1; D is perhaps TRBD1 (5 bases). The CDR3 runs to 15 residues. Germline CDR1 reads MNHEY; CDR2 reads SVGAGI. V lost 0 bases to trimming and J lost 1 base, with 9 bases between them. The CDR3 spells CASSYSTVGNTEAFF. CDR3 coding DNA: TGTGCCAGCAGTTACTCGACAGTGGGGAACACTGAAGCTTTCTTT.

The V call is TRBV6-6, the J call TRBJ2-3; 11 positions match TRBD2. The CDR3 runs 16 residues. Germline lookup yields CDR1 MNHNY and CDR2 SVGAGI (reference sequence). Unmatched junction bases numbered 4, after V lost 0 bases and J lost 5 bases. The CDR3 DNA reads TGTGCCAGCAGTTACTCGTTAACTAGCGGGGGAGATACGCAGTATTTT. Translated: CASSYSLTSGGDTQYF.

This clone turned up a few times. The CDR3 coding sequence is TGTGCCAGCTCACGAGGGAACACTGAAGCTTTCTTT. Residues: CASSRGNTEAFF. V gene TRBV18 combines with J gene TRBJ1-1, with D unclear. Germline CDR1 KGHSH, CDR2 LQKENI. The CDR3 contains 12 residues. Deletions cut 4 bases from V and 1 base from J, with 4 bases between.

The chain has TRBV9 and TRBJ2-2, with 7 bases aligning to TRBD2. The junction had 3 bases not matched to a gene; V was cut back by 0 bases and J by 1 base. The germline V gene encodes CDR1 SGDLS and CDR2 YYNGEE. CDR3 length equals 16 residues. The DNA of the CDR3 is TGTGCCAGCAGCGTAGGTCCGGGAGGGAACACCGGGGAGCTGTTTTTT. As protein: CASSVGPGGNTGELFF. The entire variable domain, with the rest obtained from reference TRBV9 and TRBJ2-2, is as follows: DSGVTQTPKHLITATGQRVTLRCSPRSGDLSVYWYQQSLDQGLQFLIQYYNGEERAKGNILERFSAQQFPDLHSELNLSSLELGDSALYFCASSVGPGGNTGELFFGEGSRLTVL.

The V call is TRBV15, the J call TRBJ1-2; D gene unclear. CDR1 and CDR2 from the germline V gene are LNHNV and YYDKDF (reference sequence). This CDR3 is 12 amino acids long. Trimming cost V 4 bases and J 3 bases, with 6 bases left between them. The CDR3: CATSNGDYGYTF. The DNA for the CDR3 is TGTGCCACCAGCAATGGGGACTATGGCTACACCTTC. Based on the CDR3 plus reference TRBV15 and TRBJ1-2, the full variable domain is DAMVIQNPRYQVTQFGKPVTLSCSQTLNHNVMYWYQQKSSQAPKLLFHYYDKDFNNEADTPDNFQSRRPNTSFCFLDIRSPGLGDTAMYLCATSNGDYGYTFGSGTRLTVV.

This sequence joins TRBV19 and TRBJ1-5; D unclear. CDR3 length: 14 residues. Germline V CDR1 and CDR2: LNHDA, SQIVND (reference sequence). Between the trimmed V and J ends, which lost 3 bases and 8 bases, there was a span of 14 bases. The CDR3 DNA reads TGTGCCAGTAGTATCGGCAGAAGGGTAGAGCCCCAGCATTTT. Protein sequence: CASSIGRRVEPQHF.